These T cell receptor beta chains were read from a single sample in a study of cytomegalovirus exposure and HLA in healthy donors. Clones were read by immunoSEQ multiplex PCR, and TCRdb kept only the in-frame ones, dropping some. The sample lists 110,000 or so clones; roughly 80% were seen once. Sequenced input: PBMCs. These receptors originate from a woman aged 18-35 years in good health and CMV-seronegative. CDR3s include the opening cysteine and the closing phenylalanine or tryptophan. The order of the fields is V gene, clone size, J gene, D gene, CDR3 DNA, CDR3 protein. A D gene is named only where the DNA matches it firmly. Clone size is stated in some rows and not others, as once, few, many or a class when expanded.

v_gene: TRBV7-3; abundance: NA; j_gene: TRBJ1-1; d_gene: TRBD1; CDR3nt: TGTGCCAGCAGCTTAACAGGGGGCTATTTTGGCACTGAAGCTTTCTTT; CDR3aa: CASSLTGGYFGTEAFF
v_gene: TRBV28; abundance: NA; j_gene: TRBJ2-2; d_gene: TRBD1; CDR3nt: TGTGCCAGCAGTTCCCCGGGACAGACGAACACCGGGGAGCTGTTTTTT; CDR3aa: CASSSPGQTNTGELFF
v_gene: TRBV10-2; abundance: NA; j_gene: TRBJ2-5; d_gene: NA; CDR3nt: TGCGCCAGCAGAAACAGGCGGGAACAAGAGACCCAGTACTTC; CDR3aa: CASRNRREQETQYF
v_gene: TRBV7-9; abundance: NA; j_gene: TRBJ1-5; d_gene: NA; CDR3nt: TGTGCCAGCAGCTTACATTTCAATCAGCCCCAGCATTTT; CDR3aa: CASSLHFNQPQHF
v_gene: TRBV6-5; abundance: NA; j_gene: TRBJ1-5; d_gene: TRBD1; CDR3nt: TGTGCCAGCAGGACAGGGGGCGGCGGCAATCAGCCCCAGCATTTT; CDR3aa: CASRTGGGGNQPQHF
v_gene: TRBV19; abundance: few; j_gene: TRBJ1-1; d_gene: TRBD1; CDR3nt: TGTGCCAGTAGTAGGGGGGTCCCGGGACAGCCGCGGATTGAAGCTTTCTTT; CDR3aa: CASSRGVPGQPRIEAFF
v_gene: TRBV2; abundance: NA; j_gene: TRBJ2-3; d_gene: NA; CDR3nt: TGTGCCAGCAGGGAGGGACTCGACGCAGATACGCAGTATTTT; CDR3aa: CASREGLDADTQYF
v_gene: TRBV6-1; abundance: NA; j_gene: TRBJ1-2; d_gene: TRBD1; CDR3nt: TGTGCCAGCAGTGAGATAGGACAGGGATATGGCTACACCTTC; CDR3aa: CASSEIGQGYGYTF
v_gene: TRBV6-6; abundance: NA; j_gene: TRBJ2-1; d_gene: TRBD2; CDR3nt: TGTGCCAGCAGCACGCGGACTAGCGGGAGTTACAATGAGCAGTTCTTC; CDR3aa: CASSTRTSGSYNEQFF
v_gene: TRBV5-5; abundance: NA; j_gene: TRBJ2-5; d_gene: NA; CDR3nt: TGTGCCAGCAGCGGGGTCGGAGGAGAGACCCAGTACTTC; CDR3aa: CASSGVGGETQYF
v_gene: TRBV6-1; abundance: NA; j_gene: TRBJ2-7; d_gene: TRBD1; CDR3nt: TGTGCCAGCAGTGAAGGTGGGACAGGGGGCTACGAGCAGTACTTC; CDR3aa: CASSEGGTGGYEQYF
v_gene: TRBV19; abundance: NA; j_gene: TRBJ1-5; d_gene: NA; CDR3nt: TGTGCCAGTAGCCCTGGGGAGGGGCCGAATCAGCCCCAGCATTTT; CDR3aa: CASSPGEGPNQPQHF
v_gene: TRBV19; abundance: NA; j_gene: TRBJ2-1; d_gene: NA; CDR3nt: TGTGCCAGTAGTATAGCGGGGACAATATCTGAGCAGTTCTTC; CDR3aa: CASSIAGTISEQFF
v_gene: TRBV7-9; abundance: NA; j_gene: TRBJ1-1; d_gene: NA; CDR3nt: TGTGCCAGCAGCTTCCCAAACACTGAAGCTTTCTTT; CDR3aa: CASSFPNTEAFF
v_gene: TRBV19; abundance: NA; j_gene: TRBJ1-2; d_gene: NA; CDR3nt: TGTGCCAGTAGTATGGCAGGTTTGGACTATGGCTACACCTTC; CDR3aa: CASSMAGLDYGYTF
v_gene: TRBV27; abundance: few; j_gene: TRBJ1-5; d_gene: NA; CDR3nt: TGTGCCAGCAGCCCAACAGGGAACCAGCCCCAGCATTTT; CDR3aa: CASSPTGNQPQHF
v_gene: TRBV7-7; abundance: few; j_gene: TRBJ1-1; d_gene: TRBD1; CDR3nt: TGTGCCAGACGTGAGACGGACAGGCGGTTGTACACTGAAGCTTTCTTT; CDR3aa: CARRETDRRLYTEAFF
v_gene: TRBV12-5; abundance: NA; j_gene: TRBJ2-7; d_gene: TRBD2; CDR3nt: TGTGCTAGTGGCCACTCCGGACTAGCGGGAGAGGATTACGAGCAGTACTTC; CDR3aa: CASGHSGLAGEDYEQYF
v_gene: TRBV7-2; abundance: NA; j_gene: TRBJ1-4; d_gene: NA; CDR3nt: TGTGCCAGCAGCCGCGGGGGCGCGGGTGAAAAACTGTTTTTT; CDR3aa: CASSRGGAGEKLFF
v_gene: TRBV7-3; abundance: NA; j_gene: TRBJ2-1; d_gene: TRBD2; CDR3nt: TGTGCCAGCAGCTTTAGCGGGGCTTACAATGAGCAGTTCTTC; CDR3aa: CASSFSGAYNEQFF
v_gene: TRBV7-6; abundance: NA; j_gene: TRBJ1-1; d_gene: NA; CDR3nt: TGTGCCAGCAGCTTAGTGGGGGCGAACACTGAAGCTTTCTTT; CDR3aa: CASSLVGANTEAFF
v_gene: TRBV5-1; abundance: NA; j_gene: TRBJ2-2; d_gene: NA; CDR3nt: TGCGCCAGCAGCGGAGGTATTTCGTCCTTGAACACCGGGGAGCTGTTTTTT; CDR3aa: CASSGGISSLNTGELFF
v_gene: TRBV7-2; abundance: NA; j_gene: TRBJ2-5; d_gene: TRBD2; CDR3nt: TGTGCCAGCAGCTTTAGCGGGGGGGCCGAGACCCAGTACTTC; CDR3aa: CASSFSGGAETQYF
v_gene: TRBV10-3; abundance: NA; j_gene: TRBJ2-1; d_gene: TRBD1; CDR3nt: TGTGCCATCAGTGACCACCGACAGGGGGCATCCAATGAGCAGTTCTTC; CDR3aa: CAISDHRQGASNEQFF
v_gene: TRBV5-5; abundance: few; j_gene: TRBJ2-6; d_gene: NA; CDR3nt: TGTGCCAGCAGCTTGGTGGAGGGTCCCTCTGGGGCCAACGTCCTGACTTTC; CDR3aa: CASSLVEGPSGANVLTF
v_gene: TRBV15; abundance: once; j_gene: TRBJ2-3; d_gene: TRBD2; CDR3nt: TGTGCCACCCTCCCCAGCGGGGGTGGCTCAGATACGCAGTATTTT; CDR3aa: CATLPSGGGSDTQYF
v_gene: TRBV27; abundance: few; j_gene: TRBJ1-2; d_gene: TRBD1; CDR3nt: TGTGCCAGCAGTTTAGGTCCCGGAACAGGGGCCCTCGCTAACTATGGCTACACCTTC; CDR3aa: CASSLGPGTGALANYGYTF
v_gene: TRBV28; abundance: NA; j_gene: TRBJ1-2; d_gene: TRBD1; CDR3nt: TGTGCCAGCAGTTTCGTGACAGGGGCCTATGGCTACACCTTC; CDR3aa: CASSFVTGAYGYTF
v_gene: TRBV5-4; abundance: NA; j_gene: TRBJ1-2; d_gene: TRBD1; CDR3nt: TGTGCCAGCAGTTCTGGGACAGCCTATGGCTACACCTTC; CDR3aa: CASSSGTAYGYTF
v_gene: TRBV19; abundance: NA; j_gene: TRBJ1-2; d_gene: TRBD1; CDR3nt: TGTGCCAGTAGTACCATTATGACAGGGGGCAGTGGCTACACCTTC; CDR3aa: CASSTIMTGGSGYTF
v_gene: TRBV11-3; abundance: NA; j_gene: TRBJ2-1; d_gene: TRBD2; CDR3nt: TGTGCCAGCAGCTTAGGGGGACTAGCGGGAGGGGATGAGCAGTTCTTC; CDR3aa: CASSLGGLAGGDEQFF
v_gene: TRBV14; abundance: NA; j_gene: TRBJ1-3; d_gene: NA; CDR3nt: TGTGCCAGCAGCCAAGGCAGGGTAACTGGAAACACCATATATTTT; CDR3aa: CASSQGRVTGNTIYF
v_gene: TRBV11-3; abundance: NA; j_gene: TRBJ2-1; d_gene: NA; CDR3nt: TGTGCCAGCAGCTTGAGAAGCTACAATGAGCAGTTCTTC; CDR3aa: CASSLRSYNEQFF
v_gene: TRBV5-4; abundance: NA; j_gene: TRBJ1-1; d_gene: NA; CDR3nt: TGTGCCAGCAGCAAAGAGCCCCGCTCCGGGACTGAAGCTTTCTTT; CDR3aa: CASSKEPRSGTEAFF
v_gene: TRBV6-5; abundance: once; j_gene: TRBJ2-3; d_gene: NA; CDR3nt: TGTGCCAGCAGTTACGGGTCCCAGGGTGATACGCAGTATTTT; CDR3aa: CASSYGSQGDTQYF
v_gene: TRBV5-8; abundance: NA; j_gene: TRBJ2-6; d_gene: NA; CDR3nt: TGTGCCAGCAGCTTGGCCACGGTTTTCAGCTCTGGGGCCAACGGCCTGACTTTC; CDR3aa: CASSLATVFSSGANGLTF
v_gene: TRBV2; abundance: NA; j_gene: TRBJ1-2; d_gene: TRBD1; CDR3nt: TGTGCCAGCAGTGGGGACAGGAGAGGGTATGGCTACACCTTC; CDR3aa: CASSGDRRGYGYTF
v_gene: TRBV30; abundance: NA; j_gene: TRBJ1-4; d_gene: NA; CDR3nt: TGTGCCTGGGACCCTAGTAACACCGAAAAACTGTTTTTT; CDR3aa: CAWDPSNTEKLFF
v_gene: TRBV6-6; abundance: NA; j_gene: TRBJ1-2; d_gene: NA; CDR3nt: TGTGCCAGCAGCACAGAAGAGGGAGGCTATGGCTACACCTTC; CDR3aa: CASSTEEGGYGYTF
v_gene: TRBV4-3; abundance: few; j_gene: TRBJ2-4; d_gene: NA; CDR3nt: TGCGCCAGCAGCCCAACCTGGACAGTAGGAGGAAACAGTCAGTACTTC; CDR3aa: CASSPTWTVGGNSQYF